This TCR beta chain was obtained from a study of T cells in localized non-small cell lung cancer. Overall study findings and caveats: Because only a single region of the tumor was sequenced, heterogeneity remains possible. Adjacent lung had a median about 55 of the 100 largest tumor clones. Exceeding tumor, uninvolved adjacent lung had the highest T cell clonality.

A note on this clone: Its antigen is not identified.

Generated by immunoSEQ multiplex PCR, the TCRdb table keeps only in-frame clones and is missing some. The data show approximately 7,000 clones, under 65% seen once. The starting material was lymph node tissue, obtained before any cancer treatment. The origin of this receptor is a female donor aged 60 or older with stage I lung adenocarcinoma.

The CDR3 DNA sequence: TGCAGCGTTGGGGGGGGACAGGGCCAAGAGACCCAGTACTTC. Its protein is CSVGGGQGQETQYF. The chain links TRBV29-1 to TRBJ2-5; 9 nucleotides align to TRBD1. The CDR3 runs to 14 residues. V shed 4 bases, J shed 1 base, and the junction held 4 bases outside the gene matches. Germline values: CDR1 SQVTM, CDR2 ANQGSEA.